This is a list of T cell receptor beta chains from one sample in a study of CD8+ T cells in alopecia areata. Clones were read by immunoSEQ multiplex PCR, and TCRdb kept only the in-frame ones, dropping some. The table includes approximately 42,000 clones, 55% to 75% detected once. Sequencing was performed on CD8+ T cells sorted from blood, taken at week 4, from a patient treated with tofacitinib. The receptors shown here come from a human donor with alopecia areata. Each CDR3 is given with its conserved first and last residue. D genes are given only for firm matches. Clone size appears in some rows only: once, few, many, or a class for an expanded clone.

D gene,clone size,V gene,J gene,CDR3 protein,CDR3 DNA
TRBD1,.,TRBV25-1,TRBJ2-3,CASGEPGQATDTQYF,TGTGCCAGCGGGGAACCGGGACAGGCGACAGATACGCAGTATTTT
.,medium-sized,TRBV7-3,TRBJ2-2,CASSYNGELFF,TGTGCCAGCAGCTATAACGGGGAGCTGTTTTTT
TRBD1,.,TRBV19,TRBJ1-5,CASSIRDRGQPQHF,TGTGCCAGTAGTATACGGGACAGGGGTCAGCCCCAGCATTTT
.,.,TRBV6-5,TRBJ1-5,CASSSPARNQPQHF,TGTGCCAGCAGTTCCCCCGCCAGGAATCAGCCCCAGCATTTT
.,.,TRBV7-9,TRBJ1-6,CASSSLGGASSPLHF,TGTGCCAGCAGCTCTCTGGGGGGGGCCAGTTCACCCCTCCACTTT
.,.,TRBV7-9,TRBJ2-1,CASSLMEVSPEQFF,TGTGCCAGCAGCTTAATGGAAGTCTCGCCGGAGCAGTTCTTC
.,few,TRBV4-1,TRBJ2-1,CASSRTAYNEQFF,TGCGCCAGCAGCAGGACAGCTTACAATGAGCAGTTCTTC
.,few,TRBV29-1,TRBJ2-5,CSVEWAEETQYF,TGCAGCGTTGAATGGGCGGAAGAGACCCAGTACTTC
.,once,TRBV30,TRBJ1-1,CAWSVSRTEAFF,TGTGCCTGGAGTGTATCACGGACGGAAGCTTTCTTT
.,once,TRBV4-1,TRBJ2-7,CASSHRFMRELVHEQYF,TGCGCCAGCAGCCACAGATTTATGAGGGAATTAGTCCACGAGCAGTACTTC
.,.,TRBV29-1,TRBJ1-4,CSVESGQNNEKLFF,TGCAGCGTTGAAAGTGGGCAGAATAATGAAAAACTGTTTTTT
TRBD1,.,TRBV19,TRBJ2-7,CASSPGTGGNYEQYF,TGTGCCAGTAGTCCCGGGACAGGGGGAAACTACGAGCAGTACTTC
.,.,TRBV4-3,TRBJ2-1,CASSQLSFTDNEQFF,TGCGCCAGCAGCCAGTTAAGTTTTACAGACAATGAGCAGTTCTTC
.,.,TRBV4-3,TRBJ1-1,CASSIGDLNTEAFF,TGCGCCAGCAGCATTGGCGATCTGAACACTGAAGCTTTCTTT
.,.,TRBV30,TRBJ1-4,CAWGWGNEKLFF,TGTGCCTGGGGTTGGGGGAATGAAAAACTGTTTTTT
.,once,TRBV30,TRBJ2-3,CAWSQGISTDTQYF,TGTGCCTGGAGTCAGGGGATTAGCACAGATACGCAGTATTTT
.,few,TRBV12-5,TRBJ1-2,CASGTAQVYGYTF,TGTGCTAGTGGAACTGCGCAGGTCTATGGCTACACCTTC
.,.,TRBV29-1,TRBJ2-2,CSVVRGTGELFF,TGCAGCGTTGTAAGGGGCACCGGGGAGCTGTTTTTT
.,once,TRBV6-5,TRBJ1-2,CASSDGSYGYTF,TGTGCCAGCAGTGATGGCAGCTATGGCTACACCTTC
.,.,TRBV29-1,TRBJ1-2,CSVDREDYGYTF,TGCAGCGTTGACAGGGAGGACTATGGCTACACCTTC
TRBD1,.,TRBV27,TRBJ2-3,CASSSLTGVTDTQYF,TGTGCCAGCAGTTCCTTGACAGGGGTAACAGATACGCAGTATTTT
.,.,TRBV14,TRBJ1-2,CASSRLERLDGYTF,TGTGCCAGCAGCCGCCTGGAGCGACTAGATGGCTACACCTTC
.,.,TRBV7-9,TRBJ2-1,CASCPPGRTYNEQFF,TGTGCCAGCTGCCCGCCGGGCAGGACATACAATGAGCAGTTCTTC
.,large,TRBV4-3,TRBJ2-1,CASSQDDRGSDEQFF,TGCGCCAGCAGCCAAGATGACCGCGGAAGCGATGAGCAGTTCTTC
.,.,TRBV29-1,TRBJ2-1,CSVEISTPSSYNEQFF,TGCAGCGTTGAGATAAGCACGCCGAGCTCCTACAATGAGCAGTTCTTC
.,.,TRBV4-3,TRBJ2-7,CASSQGSGSYEQYF,TGCGCCAGCAGCCAAGGATCGGGGTCCTACGAGCAGTACTTC
TRBD1,.,TRBV27,TRBJ2-5,CASSFTGGQETQYF,TGTGCCAGCAGTTTTACAGGGGGCCAAGAGACCCAGTACTTC
.,.,TRBV29-1,TRBJ1-2,CSVEGRSLEDYGYTF,TGCAGCGTTGAGGGTCGGAGTCTAGAGGACTATGGCTACACCTTC
.,.,TRBV27,TRBJ1-6,CASSSRGTSRSPLHF,TGTGCCAGCAGTTCGAGGGGGACCTCGAGGTCACCCCTCCACTTT
TRBD1,.,TRBV29-1,TRBJ1-2,CSVDAGGYGYTF,TGCAGCGTTGATGCAGGGGGTTATGGCTACACCTTC
.,.,TRBV11-2,TRBJ2-7,CATTEGGHYEQYF,TGTGCTACCACCGAGGGGGGCCACTACGAGCAGTACTTC
.,many,TRBV29-1,TRBJ2-3,CSVSSVGVISADTQYF,TGCAGCGTTTCCAGCGTCGGGGTTATTAGCGCAGATACGCAGTATTTT
TRBD1,.,TRBV6-5,TRBJ1-1,CASSYGGTDMNTEAFF,TGTGCCAGCAGTTACGGAGGGACAGACATGAACACTGAAGCTTTCTTT
.,.,TRBV29-1,TRBJ2-2,CSVDGHLGELFF,TGCAGCGTTGATGGGCACTTGGGGGAGCTGTTTTTT
.,.,TRBV19,TRBJ2-6,CASSIPMNRNVAGANVLTF,TGTGCCAGTAGTATACCGATGAACAGGAACGTAGCTGGGGCCAACGTCCTGACTTTC
TRBD1,.,TRBV7-9,TRBJ1-1,CASSPGGNTEAFF,TGTGCCAGCAGCCCAGGGGGGAACACTGAAGCTTTCTTT
.,.,TRBV13,TRBJ1-1,CATTKGGAEAFF,TGTGCCACAACGAAAGGGGGAGCTGAAGCTTTCTTT
TRBD1,few,TRBV5-6,TRBJ2-3,CASSLDVTGTDTQYF,TGTGCCAGCAGCTTGGATGTGACAGGGACAGATACGCAGTATTTT
.,.,TRBV29-1,TRBJ1-1,CSVETGNTEAFF,TGCAGCGTTGAAACCGGGAACACTGAAGCTTTCTTT
.,.,TRBV29-1,TRBJ2-2,CSVAGLSDTGELFF,TGCAGCGTGGCAGGGTTATCGGACACCGGGGAGCTGTTTTTT
TRBD1,.,TRBV13,TRBJ1-1,CASSHDRVLSTEAFF,TGTGCCAGCAGCCATGACAGGGTACTCTCCACTGAAGCTTTCTTT
.,.,TRBV27,TRBJ1-1,CASSVQRDTEAFF,TGTGCCAGCAGCGTTCAGCGGGACACTGAAGCTTTCTTT
.,.,TRBV4-2,TRBJ2-5,CASSQGLGETQYF,TGTGCCAGCAGCCAAGGCCTGGGGGAGACCCAGTACTTC
.,few,TRBV4-3,TRBJ1-6,CASSQDMSSYNSPLHF,TGCGCCAGCAGCCAAGATATGAGCTCCTATAATTCACCCCTCCACTTT
TRBD1,few,TRBV29-1,TRBJ1-1,CSVVTGTYTEAFF,TGCAGCGTTGTGACAGGGACTTACACTGAAGCTTTCTTT